Listed below are T cell receptor beta chains from one sample, sequenced in a study of T cells after yellow fever vaccination. A single record per CDR3 protein comes from TCRdb applying MiXCR to the 5' RACE reads. The table has around 320,000 distinct CDR3 sequences, around 4.3% seen once. The source was PBMCs, collected 15 days after the yellow fever booster vaccination. These receptors came from a man between 18 and 35 years old who received the YFV17D yellow fever vaccine. CDR3s leave out the opening cysteine and the closing phenylalanine or tryptophan. The order of the fields is V gene, CDR3 length, J gene, CDR3 protein.

v_call: TRBV12-3/TRBV12-4
cdr3_length: 11
j_call: TRBJ1-1
cdr3_aa: ASSFKGGTEAF

v_call: TRBV6-5
cdr3_length: 12
j_call: TRBJ1-6
cdr3_aa: ASTMQALGSPLH

v_call: TRBV4-3
cdr3_length: 15
j_call: TRBJ1-4
cdr3_aa: ASSQEARTGAFEKLF

v_call: TRBV6-6
cdr3_length: 9
j_call: TRBJ1-1
cdr3_aa: ASRTRVEAF

v_call: TRBV6-2/TRBV6-3
cdr3_length: 12
j_call: TRBJ2-7
cdr3_aa: ASSHGTLYYEQY

v_call: TRBV10-3
cdr3_length: 11
j_call: TRBJ1-2
cdr3_aa: AISDGQNYGYT

v_call: TRBV6-6
cdr3_length: 13
j_call: TRBJ2-5
cdr3_aa: ASSYSGTAQETQY

v_call: TRBV4-2
cdr3_length: 14
j_call: TRBJ1-5
cdr3_aa: ASSQEIGAGNQPQH

v_call: TRBV18
cdr3_length: 11
j_call: TRBJ2-5
cdr3_aa: ASSPSPQETQY

v_call: TRBV5-1
cdr3_length: 14
j_call: TRBJ2-7
cdr3_aa: ASSLGTSGNLYEQY

v_call: TRBV7-9
cdr3_length: 9
j_call: TRBJ1-3
cdr3_aa: ASSLDGTIY

v_call: TRBV5-6
cdr3_length: 10
j_call: TRBJ1-2
cdr3_aa: ASSWIGLGYT

v_call: TRBV11-2
cdr3_length: 14
j_call: TRBJ2-5
cdr3_aa: ASSRIPGLGRETQY

v_call: TRBV6-1
cdr3_length: 12
j_call: TRBJ1-4
cdr3_aa: ASSDGTANEKLF

v_call: TRBV5-1
cdr3_length: 13
j_call: TRBJ1-1
cdr3_aa: ASSPDRAGNTEAF

v_call: TRBV20-1
cdr3_length: 13
j_call: TRBJ2-3
cdr3_aa: SASGTSGRTDTQY

v_call: TRBV5-1
cdr3_length: 11
j_call: TRBJ1-1
cdr3_aa: ASSMGAATEAF

v_call: TRBV5-1
cdr3_length: 15
j_call: TRBJ2-1
cdr3_aa: ASSSGPPGVAYNEQF

v_call: TRBV27
cdr3_length: 11
j_call: TRBJ2-5
cdr3_aa: ASGPGGGETQY

v_call: TRBV12-5
cdr3_length: 12
j_call: TRBJ2-3
cdr3_aa: ASGMGLNTDTQY

v_call: TRBV9
cdr3_length: 10
j_call: TRBJ2-1
cdr3_aa: ASSDGFNEQF

v_call: TRBV5-1
cdr3_length: 12
j_call: TRBJ2-7
cdr3_aa: ASSGGARFDEQY

v_call: TRBV28
cdr3_length: 13
j_call: TRBJ2-5
cdr3_aa: ASSYEARIQETQY

v_call: TRBV25-1
cdr3_length: 14
j_call: TRBJ2-1
cdr3_aa: ASSVRSGGVRNEQF

v_call: TRBV4-2
cdr3_length: 11
j_call: TRBJ2-1
cdr3_aa: ASSQGGYDEQF

v_call: TRBV5-5
cdr3_length: 13
j_call: TRBJ2-7
cdr3_aa: ASSPGDGDRNEQY

v_call: TRBV24-1
cdr3_length: 16
j_call: TRBJ2-2
cdr3_aa: ATSDTDAGAANTGELF

v_call: TRBV19
cdr3_length: 9
j_call: TRBJ1-1
cdr3_aa: ASTSQGGAF

v_call: TRBV20-1
cdr3_length: 12
j_call: TRBJ2-6
cdr3_aa: SARSGGGANVLT

v_call: TRBV20-1
cdr3_length: 11
j_call: TRBJ1-2
cdr3_aa: SALNQHFNGYT

v_call: TRBV7-6
cdr3_length: 11
j_call: TRBJ1-6
cdr3_aa: ASSLGGVGPLH

v_call: TRBV12-3/TRBV12-4
cdr3_length: 12
j_call: TRBJ2-2
cdr3_aa: ASPTSGGVGELF

v_call: TRBV7-9
cdr3_length: 13
j_call: TRBJ2-3
cdr3_aa: ASSFRGHDTDTQY

v_call: TRBV5-6
cdr3_length: 11
j_call: TRBJ1-4
cdr3_aa: ASSLGDNEKLF

v_call: TRBV29-1
cdr3_length: 13
j_call: TRBJ1-4
cdr3_aa: SAREDRSVNEKLF

v_call: TRBV6-1
cdr3_length: 13
j_call: TRBJ1-6
cdr3_aa: ASSEGRSGGLPLH

v_call: TRBV29-1
cdr3_length: 11
j_call: TRBJ1-2
cdr3_aa: SVVGGTVYGYT

v_call: TRBV5-5
cdr3_length: 14
j_call: TRBJ2-2
cdr3_aa: ASSLLDRANTGELF

v_call: TRBV5-6
cdr3_length: 12
j_call: TRBJ2-7
cdr3_aa: ASSGKDYSYEQY

v_call: TRBV7-8
cdr3_length: 14
j_call: TRBJ2-3
cdr3_aa: ASSFRLAGLTDTQY

v_call: TRBV5-1
cdr3_length: 14
j_call: TRBJ1-1
cdr3_aa: ASSLVPNRLNTEAF

v_call: TRBV7-2
cdr3_length: 16
j_call: TRBJ2-3
cdr3_aa: ASSLRGPGGGGRDTQY

v_call: TRBV14
cdr3_length: 15
j_call: TRBJ1-5
cdr3_aa: ASSQPPGHYSNQPQH

v_call: TRBV5-4
cdr3_length: 14
j_call: TRBJ2-3
cdr3_aa: ASPPLEGVNTDTQY